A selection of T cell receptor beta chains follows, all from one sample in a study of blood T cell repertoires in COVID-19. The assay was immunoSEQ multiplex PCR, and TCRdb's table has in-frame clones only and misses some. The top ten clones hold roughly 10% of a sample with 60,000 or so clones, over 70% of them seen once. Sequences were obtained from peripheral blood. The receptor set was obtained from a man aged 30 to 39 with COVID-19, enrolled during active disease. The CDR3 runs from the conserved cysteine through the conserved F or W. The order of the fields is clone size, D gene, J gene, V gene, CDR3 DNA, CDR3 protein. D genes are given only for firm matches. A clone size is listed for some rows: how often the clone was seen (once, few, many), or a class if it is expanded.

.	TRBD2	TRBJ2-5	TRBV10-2	TGCGCCAGCAGTGGATCTAGCGGGAGATTTGAGACCCAGTACTTC	CASSGSSGRFETQYF
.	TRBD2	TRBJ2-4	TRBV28	TGTGCCAGCAGTCCTGGGACTAGCGGGAGGAAAGCAAACATTCAGTACTTC	CASSPGTSGRKANIQYF
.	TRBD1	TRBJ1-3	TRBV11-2	TGTGCCAGCAGCTCCCACTGGGGACAGGGGGACCGCACCATATATTTT	CASSSHWGQGDRTIYF
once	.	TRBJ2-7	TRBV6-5	TGTGCCAGCAGTTACCGCAACGCGGAACAGTACTTC	CASSYRNAEQYF
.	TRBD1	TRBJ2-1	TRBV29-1	TGCAGCGTCCAGGGGGCGGTGAAGGGCAATGAGCAGTTCTTC	CSVQGAVKGNEQFF
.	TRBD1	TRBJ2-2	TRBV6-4	TGTGCCAGCAGTGTCGAGGGACAGGGGATCACCGGGGAGCTGTTTTTT	CASSVEGQGITGELFF
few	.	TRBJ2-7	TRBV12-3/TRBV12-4	TGTGCCAGCAGTTCTGACAGTTACGAGCAGTACTTC	CASSSDSYEQYF
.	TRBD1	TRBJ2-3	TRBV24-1	TGTGCCACCAGTCTGACAGGGGGCACAGATACGCAGTATTTT	CATSLTGGTDTQYF
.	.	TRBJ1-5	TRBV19	TGTGCCAGTAGTATTCAGAGGAGTCAGCCCCAGCATTTT	CASSIQRSQPQHF
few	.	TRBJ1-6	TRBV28	TGTGCCAGCAAAAACACGGGACTGACGTCTAATTCACCCCTCCACTTT	CASKNTGLTSNSPLHF
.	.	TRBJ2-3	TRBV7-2	TGTGCCAGCAGCTTATATATAGATACGCAGTATTTT	CASSLYIDTQYF
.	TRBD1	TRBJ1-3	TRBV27	TGTGCCAGCAGTTCCTGGGACAGCCGAGGAAACACCATATATTTT	CASSSWDSRGNTIYF
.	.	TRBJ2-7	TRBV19	TGTGCCAGTACCCCGACCGCGGCAGGGGCCCTTTACGAGCAGTACTTC	CASTPTAAGALYEQYF
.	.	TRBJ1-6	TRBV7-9	TGTGCCAGCGGCGCCGGGGATTCACCCCTCCACTTT	CASGAGDSPLHF
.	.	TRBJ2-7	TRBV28	TGTGCCAGCAGAAGACTAGGGCGGGGAGGTGAGCAGTACTTC	CASRRLGRGGEQYF
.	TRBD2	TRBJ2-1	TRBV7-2	TGTGCCAGCAGCTTAGGGGGGACTAGCGGGAGGGCCGGTGAGCAGTTCTTC	CASSLGGTSGRAGEQFF
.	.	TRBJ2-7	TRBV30	TGTGCCTGGAGTATTAGCAGTACCTACGAGCAGTACTTC	CAWSISSTYEQYF
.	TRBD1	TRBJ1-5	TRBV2	TGTGCCAGCCTGGGACAGCAGAATCAGCCCCAGCATTTT	CASLGQQNQPQHF
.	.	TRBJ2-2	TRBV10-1	TGCGCCTCCGCCAGGGTGGCGAACACCGGGGAGCTGTTTTTT	CASARVANTGELFF
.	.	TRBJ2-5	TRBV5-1	TGCGCCAGCAGAATGGCTGCTTTGGAAGAGACCCAGTACTTC	CASRMAALEETQYF
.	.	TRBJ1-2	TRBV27	TGTGCCAGCAGTTCCGCTGGGGCCTCGGGCCTAAACTATGGCTACACCTTC	CASSSAGASGLNYGYTF
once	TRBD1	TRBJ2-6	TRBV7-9	TGTGCCAGCATGGGAACAGGGGTGGCTGGGGCCAACGTCCTGACTTTC	CASMGTGVAGANVLTF
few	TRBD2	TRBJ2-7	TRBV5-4	TGTGCCAGCAGCTTGGCGGGAGGGGGCTCCTACGAGCAGTACTTC	CASSLAGGGSYEQYF
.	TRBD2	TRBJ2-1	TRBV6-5	TGTGCCAGCAGTTCGAGGACTAGCGGGACCTACAATGAGCAGTTCTTC	CASSSRTSGTYNEQFF
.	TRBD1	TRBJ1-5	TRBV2	TGTGCCAGCAGGTACAGGGGGCAGGATCAGCCCCAGCATTTT	CASRYRGQDQPQHF
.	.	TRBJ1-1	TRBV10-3	TGTGCCATCAGTGCGAACAGGGACACTGAAGCTTTCTTT	CAISANRDTEAFF
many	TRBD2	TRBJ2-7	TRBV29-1	TGCAGCGTTGGGAGGGCTAGCGGGAGTCGGAGCGAGCAGTACTTC	CSVGRASGSRSEQYF
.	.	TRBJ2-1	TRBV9	TGTGCCAGCAGCGTGGGGAGCGAGCAGTTCTTC	CASSVGSEQFF